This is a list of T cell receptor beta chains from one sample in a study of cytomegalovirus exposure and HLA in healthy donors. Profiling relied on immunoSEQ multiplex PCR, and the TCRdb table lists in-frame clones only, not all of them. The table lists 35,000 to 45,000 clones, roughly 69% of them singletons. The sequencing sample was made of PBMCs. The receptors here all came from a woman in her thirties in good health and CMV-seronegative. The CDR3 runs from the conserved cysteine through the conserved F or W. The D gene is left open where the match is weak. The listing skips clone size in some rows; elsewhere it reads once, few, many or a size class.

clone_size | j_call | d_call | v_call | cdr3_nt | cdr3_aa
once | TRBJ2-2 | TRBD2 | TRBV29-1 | TGCAGCGGGACAGCGGGGGGGCTAACCGGGGAGCTGTTTTTT | CSGTAGGLTGELFF
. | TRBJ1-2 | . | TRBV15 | TGTGCCACCAGCAGAGCCGAGACGGAGGAGGTCAATGGCTACACCTTC | CATSRAETEEVNGYTF
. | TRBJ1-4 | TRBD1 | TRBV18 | TGTGCCAGCTCACCACCCGGGACAGTAAATGAAAAACTGTTTTTT | CASSPPGTVNEKLFF
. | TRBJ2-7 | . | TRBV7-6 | TGTGCCAGCAGCGACCCCCGCAGGGGCTACGAGCAGTACTTC | CASSDPRRGYEQYF
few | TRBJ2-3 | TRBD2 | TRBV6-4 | TGTGCCAGCAGTGATCTAGCGGGAGGAGGTGATACGCAGTATTTT | CASSDLAGGGDTQYF
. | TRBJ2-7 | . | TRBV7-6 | TGTGCCAGCAGCTTAGAAGCGGCTAACTACGAGCAGTACTTC | CASSLEAANYEQYF
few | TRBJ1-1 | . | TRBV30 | TGTGCCTGGAAACCTGCCGGAGGGGTTTGGGAAGCTTTCTTT | CAWKPAGGVWEAFF
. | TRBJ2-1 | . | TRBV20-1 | TGCAGTGCTAGAGATATGAATGAGCAGTTCTTC | CSARDMNEQFF
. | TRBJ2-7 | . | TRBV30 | TGTGCCGCCGAGGCCGGGGGTTACGAGCAGTACTTC | CAAEAGGYEQYF
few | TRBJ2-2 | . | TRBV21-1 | TGTGCCAGCAGCAAAGAATGCGGGAGGGGGAACACCGGGGAGCTGTTTTTT | CASSKECGRGNTGELFF
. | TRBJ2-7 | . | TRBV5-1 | TGCGCCAGCAGCTTGGTTAAGGGGACAAGCTCCTACGAGCAGTACTTC | CASSLVKGTSSYEQYF
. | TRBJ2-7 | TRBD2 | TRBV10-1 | TGCGCCAGCAGCGAAGCGGGGGGGCCATTAATGGGCGAGCAGTACTTC | CASSEAGGPLMGEQYF
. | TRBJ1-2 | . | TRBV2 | TGTGCCAGCAGTGGACAGTTCCTATTTGGCTACACCTTC | CASSGQFLFGYTF
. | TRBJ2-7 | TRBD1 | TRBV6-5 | TGTGCCAGCCGTCGACAGGGGGCTGGCGAGCAGTACTTC | CASRRQGAGEQYF
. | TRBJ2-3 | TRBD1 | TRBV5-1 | TGCGCCAGCAGCTTGGGGAGTTCCACAGGGGCGAGCACAGATACGCAGTATTTT | CASSLGSSTGASTDTQYF
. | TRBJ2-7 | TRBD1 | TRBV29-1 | TGCAGCGTTGGATCGGGACAGGGAACCTACGAGCAGTACTTC | CSVGSGQGTYEQYF
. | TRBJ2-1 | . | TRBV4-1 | TGCGCCAGCAGCCAAGGTCACGGAACCGGGACTTTCAAGTTCTTC | CASSQGHGTGTFKFF
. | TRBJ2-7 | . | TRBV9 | TGTGCCAGCAGCGTAGACTACTCGGGGGCCTACGAGCAGTACTTC | CASSVDYSGAYEQYF
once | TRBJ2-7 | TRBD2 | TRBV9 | TGTGCCAGCAGCGTAGGACTAGCGGGCGCCTCCTACGAGCAGTACTTC | CASSVGLAGASYEQYF
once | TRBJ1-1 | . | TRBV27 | TGTGCCAGCAGTTGGGGCTTGGACACTGAAGCTTTCTTT | CASSWGLDTEAFF
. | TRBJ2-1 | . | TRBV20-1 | TGCAGTGCCCCAGACTACAATGAGCAGTTCTTC | CSAPDYNEQFF
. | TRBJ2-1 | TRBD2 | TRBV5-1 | TGCGCCAGCCGGGGACTAGCGGGTACTAATGAGCAGTTCTTC | CASRGLAGTNEQFF
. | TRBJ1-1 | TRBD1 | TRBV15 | TGTGCCACCAGCAGACATCACAGGGGCAAGGCTGAAGCTTTCTTT | CATSRHHRGKAEAFF
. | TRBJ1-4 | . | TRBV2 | TGTGCCAGCAAAAGCCCTGGGGAGGAAAAACTGTTTTTT | CASKSPGEEKLFF